The 18 T cell receptor beta chains in this list originate from one sample, sequenced in a study of Graves' ophthalmopathy and Graves' hyperthyroidism. RNA transcripts were the source from which TCR beta CDR3 regions were amplified. Second-round multiplex PCR came after a first-round RT-PCR that employed HTBI primers. One entry per CDR3 protein results from TCRdb running MiXCR on the multiplex PCR reads. The table has approximately 480,000 distinct CDR3 sequences, approximately 15% seen once; the top ten hold about a tenth. Sample: blood. The receptors stem from a woman aged 25 to 39 with Graves' ophthalmopathy.

This clonotype was seen ten or more times. One base away lies a much larger clone, so this may be a sequencing read error. The chain recombines TRBV6-5 with TRBJ1-1, with D maybe TRBD1 (5 bases). Germline CDR1 is MNHEY and CDR2 is SVGAGI. V lost 0 bases and J lost 0, with 5 bases in between. The CDR3 extends over 14 amino acids. CDR3: CASSYSGVNTEAFF. The DNA of the CDR3 is TGTGCCAGCAGTTACTCAGGGGTGAACACTGAAGCTTTCTTT.

This clonotype was counted ten times or more. The chain has TRBV7-9 and TRBJ2-7; weak D call: TRBD1 (6 bases). The CDR3 is 15 residues long. V dropped 4 bases and J dropped 2 bases, with 15 bases sitting between them. Germline CDR1 and CDR2: SEHNR and FQNEAQ (reference sequence). The CDR3, as DNA: TGTGCCAGCAGCTACCTCATCAGGGGAACCTACGAGCAGTACTTC. Its translation: CASSYLIRGTYEQYF.

The table lists this clonotype with many counts. The chain combines TRBV7-9 with TRBJ1-2; the D gene is possibly TRBD1 (5 bases). The CDR3 consists of 15 residues. With 7 bases removed from V and 4 bases from J, the gap between germline ends came to 19 bases. Germline V gives CDR1 SEHNR, CDR2 FQNEAQ (reference sequence). The chain's CDR3 is CASTPQEHPLYGYTF. The DNA for the CDR3 is TGTGCCAGCACCCCACAGGAACACCCTCTCTATGGCTACACCTTC.

Here the CDR3 DNA reads TGTGCCAGCAGTCAAAGGGAGTTCACTGAAGCTTTCTTT. Its translation is CASSQREFTEAFF. V gene TRBV6-1 combines with J gene TRBJ1-1; D gene ambiguous. Germline CDR1 reads MNHNS; CDR2 reads SASEGT. Trimming took off 5 bases at V and 4 bases at J, with 11 bases between the two ends. CDR3 length: 13 amino acids.

This clonotype was seen ten or more times. V is TRBV28 and J is TRBJ2-5; a weak D match, TRBD1 (5 bases). Germline V lookup: CDR1 MDHEN, CDR2 SYDVKM. The V end was cut by 8 bases, the J end by 3 bases, with 19 bases between. The CDR3 has 15 residues. The DNA for the CDR3 is TGTGCCAGCCAGACACATGGGGCCTCAAAAGAGACCCAGTACTTC. Its translation: CASQTHGASKETQYF.

This clonotype was recorded at least ten times. The chain has TRBV5-1 and TRBJ1-2; D remains ambiguous. V dropped 3 bases and J dropped 6 bases, with 6 bases sitting between them. The CDR3 is 11 residues long. CDR1 and CDR2 (germline): SGHRS, YFSETQ. Written as DNA, the CDR3 is TGCGCCAGCAGCTGGGAGGATGGCTACACCTTC. Amino acids: CASSWEDGYTF.

This clonotype was recorded many times. V usage is TRBV28 and J usage is TRBJ1-2; D call uncertain. CDR3 size: 17 residues. Trimming removed 6 bases at V and 1 base at J, with 21 bases between. In germline, CDR1 is MDHEN, CDR2 SYDVKM. Written as DNA, the CDR3 is TGTGCCAGCAGACGATCGGGCCGGACCCCGGGTAACTATGGCTACACCTTC. The encoded protein is CASRRSGRTPGNYGYTF.

This clonotype was detected many times. The chain links TRBV12-3 or TRBV12-4 to TRBJ2-4, with D maybe TRBD1 (5 bases). V was shortened by 5 bases and J by 7 bases, with 12 bases between the two germline ends. CDR3 length: 13 residues. CDR3 residues: CASSPQGLNIQYF. The CDR3 bases are TGTGCCAGCAGTCCTCAGGGTTTGAACATTCAGTACTTC.

The sample holds many counts of this clonotype. This chain uses TRBV6-1 with TRBJ2-7; no clear D. The CDR3 has 14 amino acids. Germline CDR1 is MNHNS and CDR2 is SASEGT. V lost 2 bases, J lost 3 bases, and 11 bases lay in between. For the CDR3, the DNA is TGTGCCAGCAGTGAATTGGGTGGGGACTACGAGCAGTACTTC. It yields the protein CASSELGGDYEQYF.

There are many counts of this clonotype. V and J are TRBV12-3 or TRBV12-4 and TRBJ2-7, with D perhaps being TRBD1 or TRBD2 (5 bases each). The CDR3 has 16 amino acids. V dropped 1 base and J dropped 3 bases, with 16 bases sitting between them. The CDR3 loop reads CASSLGSGTLNYEQYF. The CDR3 DNA is TGTGCCAGCAGTTTAGGGTCGGGGACGTTAAACTACGAGCAGTACTTC.

This clonotype was counted many times. In DNA, the CDR3 is TGTGCCAGCAGCGTAGCTGGGGGCTATGGCTACACCTTC. Encoded protein: CASSVAGGYGYTF. The chain links TRBV9 to TRBJ1-2; D possibly corresponds to TRBD1 (5 bases). V was trimmed by 0 bases and J by 4 bases, leaving 7 bases between them. The CDR3 spans 13 residues. Germline V gene sequence: CDR1 SGDLS, CDR2 YYNGEE.

This clonotype appeared many times. The chain's CDR3 is CASSQDDTRVSYNSPLHF. The CDR3 nucleotides read TGCGCCAGCAGCCAAGATGACACCCGAGTCTCCTATAATTCACCCCTCCACTTT. The chain couples TRBV4-1 to TRBJ1-6; D is undetermined. Trimming pared 0 bases from V and 0 bases from J, leaving 12 bases between. There are 18 residues in the CDR3. Germline V gene sequence: CDR1 MGHRA, CDR2 YSYEKL.

This clonotype was found many times. The V call is TRBV29-1, the J call TRBJ1-1; the D is unclear. CDR1 and CDR2 from the germline V gene are SQVTM and ANQGSEA. The CDR3 has 13 residues. The V gene lost 4 bases and the J gene lost 0 bases, with 9 bases spanning the gap. In nucleotides, the CDR3 is TGCAGCGTTGCCTCAGCAATGAACACTGAAGCTTTCTTT. Its translation is CSVASAMNTEAFF. Full variable domain (rest looked up from reference TRBV29-1 and TRBJ1-1): SAVISQKPSRDICQRGTSLTIQCQVDSQVTMMFWYRQQPGQSLTLIATANQGSEATYESGFVIDKFPISRPNLTFSTLTVSNMSPEDSSIYLCSVASAMNTEAFFGQGTRLTVV.

The chain carries TRBV2 and TRBJ1-1; D is ambiguous. V lost 4 bases and J 4 bases, leaving 22 bases between the germline ends. Germline CDR1 SNHLY, CDR2 FYNNEI. The CDR3 loop spans 17 amino acids. Here the CDR3 DNA reads TGTGCCAGCAGTGTTATAAGTGTTTTTAGGCAAGGCACTGAAGCTTTCTTT. Its protein product is CASSVISVFRQGTEAFF.

At least ten counts were recorded for this clonotype. The rearrangement joins TRBV6-2 or TRBV6-3 to TRBJ1-2, with TRBD1 as a possible D gene (5 bases). CDR1 and CDR2 from the germline V gene are MNHEY and SVGEGT. Trimming took 0 bases from V and 5 from J, leaving 19 bases between them. The CDR3 runs to 17 residues. The DNA for the CDR3 is TGTGCCAGCAGTTACTCGAAGGGGCCCAGGAGCGCTTATGGCTACACCTTC. This encodes CASSYSKGPRSAYGYTF.

The CDR3 DNA reads as TGTGCCAGTAGTATAGATCCAGGGGCTGGGGCCAACGTCCTGACTTTC. Residues: CASSIDPGAGANVLTF. The rearrangement links TRBV19 to TRBJ2-6; TRBD1 is a possible D gene (6 bases). The CDR3 is 16 residues long. Per germline, CDR1 LNHDA and CDR2 SQIVND (reference sequence). V lost 0 bases to trimming and J lost 2 bases, with 8 bases between them.

Many counts were recorded for this clonotype. This chain connects TRBV6-5 to TRBJ1-2; tentatively, D is TRBD1 (6 bases). CDR3 length equals 15 residues. Trimming removed 0 bases from V and 3 bases from J, with 11 bases in between. CDR1 is MNHEY, CDR2 SVGAGI, per germline. The CDR3 region is CASSYSKTGDYGYTF. The DNA for the CDR3 is TGTGCCAGCAGTTACTCGAAGACAGGAGACTATGGCTACACCTTC.

The sample holds many counts of this clonotype. The V and J genes are TRBV7-2 and TRBJ1-5; D is unclear. This CDR3 region has 13 residues. Germline V gene sequence: CDR1 SGHTA, CDR2 FQGNSA. Trimming removed 1 base at V and 6 bases at J, with 7 bases between. The CDR3: CASSLVEVQPQHF. As DNA, the CDR3 is TGTGCCAGCAGCTTAGTCGAAGTTCAGCCCCAGCATTTT.